This is a list of T cell receptor beta chains from one sample in a study of regulatory T cells in long-lasting Graves disease. TCRdb fed the multiplex PCR reads into MiXCR, producing one record per CDR3 protein. The profile shows 540,000 or so distinct CDR3 sequences, about 13% of them singletons. Another study also made use of these data, one on T cells in Graves' hyperthyroidism and ophthalmopathy.

The sample here was peripheral blood mononuclear cells (PBMCs), taken at new diagnosis, from a patient treated with antithyroid drugs. The receptors here all came from a man aged 25 to 40 with Graves disease. The CDR3 runs from the conserved cysteine through the conserved F or W. The order of the fields is J gene, V gene, D gene, clone size, CDR3 DNA, CDR3 protein. The D gene is left open where the match is weak. Not every row has a clone size; where given, it reads once, few, many or a size class.

J: TRBJ2-4; V: TRBV10-1; D: .; size: many; DNA: TGCGCCAGCAGTGGGACAGCCAAAAACATTCAGTACTTC; CDR3: CASSGTAKNIQYF
J: TRBJ2-7; V: TRBV4-1; D: TRBD2; size: .; DNA: TGCGCCAGCAGCCGCCTTACTAGCGGGAGTCTGAGCTCCTACGAGCAGTACTTC; CDR3: CASSRLTSGSLSSYEQYF
J: TRBJ1-5; V: TRBV6-1; D: .; size: .; DNA: TGTGCCAGCTCGGATGTACTAGGCAGCAATCAGCCCCAGCATTTT; CDR3: CASSDVLGSNQPQHF
J: TRBJ2-3; V: TRBV20-1; D: .; size: few; DNA: TGCAGTGCTGGTGTAGCAATGAGCACAGATACGCAGTATTTT; CDR3: CSAGVAMSTDTQYF
J: TRBJ2-7; V: TRBV7-9; D: .; size: many; DNA: TGTGCCAGCAGCCCATTTAGGGAGCAGTACTTC; CDR3: CASSPFREQYF
J: TRBJ2-7; V: TRBV6-1; D: .; size: few; DNA: TGTGCCAGCAGGAGGATAGCGCCTAGTACCTACGAGCAGTACTTC; CDR3: CASRRIAPSTYEQYF
J: TRBJ1-2; V: TRBV29-1; D: TRBD1; size: many; DNA: TGCAGCGTTGAAACAGGGGAAGGCTATGGCTACACCTTC; CDR3: CSVETGEGYGYTF
J: TRBJ2-7; V: TRBV9; D: TRBD1; size: many; DNA: TGTGCCAGCAGTGAGGATGGACAGGGATACAACGAGCAGTACTTC; CDR3: CASSEDGQGYNEQYF
J: TRBJ2-5; V: TRBV20-1; D: TRBD1; size: few; DNA: TGCAGTGCTAGAGACCCGACAGGGAGAGAGACCCAGTACTTC; CDR3: CSARDPTGRETQYF
J: TRBJ2-1; V: TRBV2; D: .; size: many; DNA: TGTGCCAGCAGCCCTATCCAATTCTCCTACAATGAGCAGTTCTTC; CDR3: CASSPIQFSYNEQFF
J: TRBJ2-5; V: TRBV20-1; D: .; size: many; DNA: TGCAGTGCTAGTCCGGCAGGGGAGACCCAGTACTTC; CDR3: CSASPAGETQYF
J: TRBJ1-1; V: TRBV7-9; D: TRBD1; size: few; DNA: TGTGCCAGCAGCCGGCAGGGGGCCGTTAAGGATGAAGCTTTCTTT; CDR3: CASSRQGAVKDEAFF
J: TRBJ2-1; V: TRBV7-2; D: .; size: many; DNA: TGTGCCAGCAGCTTAGCGCGTCGACGCCCCTCCTACAATGAGCAGTTCTTC; CDR3: CASSLARRRPSYNEQFF
J: TRBJ2-3; V: TRBV3-1; D: TRBD2; size: many; DNA: TGTGCCAGCAGCCAAGACGCGCCCGGTAGCGGGGCCACTAGCACAGATACGCAGTATTTT; CDR3: CASSQDAPGSGATSTDTQYF
J: TRBJ2-7; V: TRBV6-2/TRBV6-3; D: .; size: many; DNA: TGTGCCAGCAGTTACCCCCGGGCAGGGGCAACCTACGAGCAGTACTTC; CDR3: CASSYPRAGATYEQYF
J: TRBJ2-2; V: TRBV24-1; D: TRBD1; size: many; DNA: TGTGCCACCAGTGAACCGGGACAGGGGAGCACCGGGGAGCTGTTTTTT; CDR3: CATSEPGQGSTGELFF
J: TRBJ2-2; V: TRBV19; D: .; size: many; DNA: TGTGCCAGTAGTATATCTCTCGTCGTTAGCGGGGAGCTGTTTTTT; CDR3: CASSISLVVSGELFF
J: TRBJ2-5; V: TRBV27; D: .; size: .; DNA: TGTGCCAGCAGATCTATACGGGGGGCGGAGACCCAGTACTTC; CDR3: CASRSIRGAETQYF
J: TRBJ2-1; V: TRBV5-5; D: TRBD2; size: .; DNA: TGTGCCAGCAGTCCCTCGCGGACTAGCGGGAGGTTCAATGAGCAGTTCTTC; CDR3: CASSPSRTSGRFNEQFF
J: TRBJ2-5; V: TRBV2; D: TRBD1; size: many; DNA: TGTGCCAGCAGTCCGGGACAGCAAGAGACCCAGTACTTC; CDR3: CASSPGQQETQYF
J: TRBJ1-1; V: TRBV6-2/TRBV6-3; D: .; size: .; DNA: TGTGCCAGCAGTTACAAATGGGGTTCTGAAGCTTTCTTT; CDR3: CASSYKWGSEAFF
J: TRBJ2-3; V: TRBV7-3; D: .; size: few; DNA: TGTGCCAGCAGCGTTCTAGTTTCAGATACGCAGTATTTT; CDR3: CASSVLVSDTQYF
J: TRBJ2-5; V: TRBV12-3/TRBV12-4; D: TRBD1; size: many; DNA: TGTGCCAGTGTTGTGGGTCTAACAGGGGGCGGTGAGACCCAGTACTTC; CDR3: CASVVGLTGGGETQYF
J: TRBJ2-6; V: TRBV12-3/TRBV12-4; D: .; size: few; DNA: TGTGCCAGCAGTTTAAGACCTGGGTACTCTGGGGCCAACGTCCTGACTTTC; CDR3: CASSLRPGYSGANVLTF
J: TRBJ2-4; V: TRBV3-1; D: .; size: few; DNA: TGTGCCAGCAGCCAGGTCTTAGCCAAAAACATTCAGTACTTC; CDR3: CASSQVLAKNIQYF
J: TRBJ2-7; V: TRBV4-2; D: TRBD1; size: .; DNA: TGTGCCAGCAGCCAAGCGGGGACAGGGGGCCGGGACGAGCAGTACTTC; CDR3: CASSQAGTGGRDEQYF
J: TRBJ2-7; V: TRBV27; D: .; size: many; DNA: TGTGCCAGCAGTTTCACAGGGTCGTTCGACGAGCAGTACTTC; CDR3: CASSFTGSFDEQYF
J: TRBJ1-2; V: TRBV19; D: TRBD1; size: many; DNA: TGTGCCAGTGGGGACAGGATGTTTTATGGCTACACCTTC; CDR3: CASGDRMFYGYTF
J: TRBJ2-3; V: TRBV14; D: TRBD1; size: .; DNA: TGTGCCAGCAGCCAGATCATAAGGGACAGGGACGATACGCAGTATTTT; CDR3: CASSQIIRDRDDTQYF
J: TRBJ2-5; V: TRBV10-2; D: .; size: many; DNA: TGCGCCAGCAGTCGAGGTCCAGAGACCCAGTACTTC; CDR3: CASSRGPETQYF
J: TRBJ1-5; V: TRBV10-3; D: .; size: few; DNA: TGTGCCATCAGTGAGGTGGGTAATCAGCCCCAGCATTTT; CDR3: CAISEVGNQPQHF
J: TRBJ2-2; V: TRBV11-3; D: TRBD2; size: .; DNA: TGTGCCAGCAGCTCGATCGGGGGAACTAGCGGTCAAGGATATGAGCTGTTTTTT; CDR3: CASSSIGGTSGQGYELFF
J: TRBJ2-5; V: TRBV10-3; D: TRBD1; size: .; DNA: TGTGCCATCGGTTCCACAGGGGAATCGGGGACCCAGTACTTC; CDR3: CAIGSTGESGTQYF
J: TRBJ2-1; V: TRBV5-4; D: .; size: few; DNA: TGTGCCAGCAGCTTGGAGGAGGCGAATGAGCAGTTCTTC; CDR3: CASSLEEANEQFF
J: TRBJ2-1; V: TRBV20-1; D: TRBD1; size: few; DNA: TGCAGTGTTGGGGACAGGATTAATGAGCAGTTCTTC; CDR3: CSVGDRINEQFF
J: TRBJ2-1; V: TRBV4-1; D: TRBD2; size: few; DNA: TGCGCCAGCAGCCAAGATGGGCTAGCGGGAGGGCCCGATGAGCAGTTCTTC; CDR3: CASSQDGLAGGPDEQFF
J: TRBJ2-1; V: TRBV12-3/TRBV12-4; D: .; size: many; DNA: TGTGCCAGCACCTCGCGGGCCTACAATGAGCAGTTCTTC; CDR3: CASTSRAYNEQFF
J: TRBJ1-2; V: TRBV28; D: .; size: many; DNA: TGTGCCAGCAGCGACAGTACCTATGGCTACACCTTC; CDR3: CASSDSTYGYTF
J: TRBJ2-4; V: TRBV5-1; D: TRBD2; size: .; DNA: TGCACCAGCAGCTTGGTCCCCCGACTAGCGGGAGTGGTGGGTGCCAAAAACATTCAGTACTTC; CDR3: CTSSLVPRLAGVVGAKNIQYF
J: TRBJ1-1; V: TRBV7-9; D: .; size: many; DNA: TGTGCCAGCAGCTCTAGCCCAGAAGCTTTCTTT; CDR3: CASSSSPEAFF
J: TRBJ2-7; V: TRBV20-1; D: .; size: many; DNA: TGCAGCGTGCCCGAGTCCGCTTCCAGCTACGAGCAGTACTTC; CDR3: CSVPESASSYEQYF
J: TRBJ2-3; V: TRBV6-5; D: .; size: many; DNA: TGTGCCAGCAGTTGGCAGACATACACAGATACGCAGTATTTT; CDR3: CASSWQTYTDTQYF
J: TRBJ1-2; V: TRBV29-1; D: TRBD1; size: many; DNA: TGCAGCGCTACGACAGGGGTAAATGGCTACACCTTC; CDR3: CSATTGVNGYTF
J: TRBJ1-5; V: TRBV18; D: .; size: .; DNA: TGTGCCAGCTCATCCGGCACCTCGAGGCCCCAGCATTTT; CDR3: CASSSGTSRPQHF
J: TRBJ1-1; V: TRBV30; D: .; size: many; DNA: TGTGCCTGTCTATACCAGGGTGAAGCTTTCTTT; CDR3: CACLYQGEAFF
J: TRBJ1-1; V: TRBV5-1; D: .; size: .; DNA: TGCGCCAGCAGAGGTTTTGTGACTTCAGGGGACACTGAAGCTTTCTTT; CDR3: CASRGFVTSGDTEAFF
J: TRBJ2-1; V: TRBV20-1; D: TRBD2; size: many; DNA: TGCAGTGCCGGGGGGGGGACTCTAGCGGGAGTGGGATTCAATGAGCAGTTCTTC; CDR3: CSAGGGTLAGVGFNEQFF
J: TRBJ1-2; V: TRBV6-5; D: .; size: many; DNA: TGTGCCAGCAGTTACGATTGGCGGCAGGATGGCTACACCTTC; CDR3: CASSYDWRQDGYTF
J: TRBJ1-2; V: TRBV9; D: .; size: .; DNA: TGTGCCAGCAGCCCCGCCGACAAGAACTATGGCTACACCTTC; CDR3: CASSPADKNYGYTF
J: TRBJ1-1; V: TRBV10-3; D: .; size: many; DNA: TGTGCCATCAGTGAGTCAGTTCGTCGGGAGGAAGCTTTCTTT; CDR3: CAISESVRREEAFF
J: TRBJ2-1; V: TRBV6-5; D: .; size: many; DNA: TGTGCCAGCAGTTACTCCCGGTGGAGCTCCTACAATGAGCAGTTCTTC; CDR3: CASSYSRWSSYNEQFF